This entry lists 10 T cell receptor beta chains sequenced from one sample in a study of Graves' ophthalmopathy and Graves' hyperthyroidism. Scientists amplified the TCR beta CDR3 regions from RNA transcripts. In the first round, RT-PCR was carried out with HTBI primers, and a multiplex PCR formed the second round. From the multiplex PCR reads, TCRdb called clonotypes with MiXCR, one entry per CDR3 protein. The sample lists about 550,000 distinct CDR3 sequences, under 40% occurring once. The sample taken for sequencing was peripheral blood or thyroid tissue (not recorded which). These TCRs come from an adult man with Graves' hyperthyroidism.

This clonotype was seen many times. The rearrangement links TRBV7-8 to TRBJ1-1, with no clear D. Between the trimmed V and J ends, which lost 2 bases and 1 base, there was a span of 11 bases. CDR1 is SGHVS and CDR2 is FQNEAQ in the germline V gene. This CDR3 has 15 amino acids. The CDR3 loop is CASSLRRQRNTEAFF. Written as DNA, the CDR3 is TGTGCCAGCAGCTTACGCCGACAACGGAACACTGAAGCTTTCTTT.

This clonotype appeared many times. The chain has TRBV20-1 and TRBJ2-7; no clear D gene. The V gene lost 1 base and the J gene lost 5 bases, with 6 bases spanning the gap. CDR1 DFQATT and CDR2 SNEGSKA come from the germline V gene (reference sequence). The CDR3 sequence is 11 residues long. Written as DNA, the CDR3 is TGCAGTGCTAGAGGGGGAAACGAGCAGTACTTC. This encodes CSARGGNEQYF.

The chain employs TRBV9 and TRBJ1-1; possible D gene TRBD1, 5 bases. Between the trimmed V and J ends, which lost 0 bases and 4 bases, there was a span of 13 bases. There are 15 residues in the CDR3. The V gene's germline CDR1 is SGDLS and CDR2 YYNGEE. The CDR3 protein is CASSVEPGRFTEAFF. DNA for the CDR3: TGTGCCAGCAGCGTAGAGCCAGGGAGGTTCACTGAAGCTTTCTTT.

This chain uses TRBV5-5 with TRBJ1-5; a weak D match, TRBD1 (5 bases). The CDR3 spans 17 residues. V was trimmed by 4 bases and J by 7 bases, leaving 24 bases between them. In germline, CDR1 is SGHKS, CDR2 YYEKEE (reference sequence). The CDR3 coding sequence is TGTGCCAGCAGCCCCAGTTTCCGGCTGGGGCATCAACAGCCCCAGCATTTT. As protein: CASSPSFRLGHQQPQHF.

This clonotype occurred many times. V gene TRBV13 combines with J gene TRBJ1-2; D is ambiguous. The germline V gene has CDR1 PRHDT and CDR2 FYEKMQ (reference sequence). Trimming took 4 bases from V and 0 from J, leaving 12 bases between them. The CDR3 is made up of 15 amino acids. This CDR3 is CASSYGVPTNYGYTF. CDR3 in DNA: TGTGCCAGCAGCTACGGGGTGCCTACTAACTATGGCTACACCTTC.

The chain has TRBV19 and TRBJ2-5, with TRBD2 matching over 11 bases. The CDR3 contains 11 residues. Germline assignment: CDR1 LNHDA and CDR2 SQIVND (reference sequence). V gave up 7 bases and J gave up 11 bases; unmatched junction bases: 3. CDR3 nucleotide sequence: TGTGCCAGTACTAGCGGGAGGTTTCAGTACTTC. As protein: CASTSGRFQYF.

The rearrangement uses TRBV20-1 and TRBJ2-7; 15 nucleotides align to TRBD2. There are 16 residues in the CDR3. V lost 4 bases and J lost 3; bases outside the gene matches: 7. The germline V gene encodes CDR1 DFQATT and CDR2 SNEGSKA (reference sequence). The CDR3 reads CSATGLAGGPLYEQYF. The CDR3, as DNA: TGCAGTGCTACTGGACTAGCGGGAGGGCCCCTCTACGAGCAGTACTTC.

This clonotype was seen at least ten times. The chain links TRBV7-2 to TRBJ1-5; 7 bases are a match to TRBD1. This CDR3 comprises 14 residues. V lost 1 base to trimming and J lost 10 bases; unmatched junction nucleotides: 7. Germline CDR1 reads SGHTA; CDR2 reads FQGNSA. This CDR3 reads CASSLDNRGVPQHF. In DNA, the CDR3 is TGTGCCAGCAGCTTAGATAACAGGGGAGTCCCCCAGCATTTT. The full variable domain, rest sourced from reference TRBV7-2 and TRBJ1-5, is GAGVSQSPSNKVTEKGKDVELRCDPISGHTALYWYRQSLGQGLEFLIYFQGNSAPDKSGLPSDRFSAERTGGSVSTLTIQRTQQEDSAVYLCASSLDNRGVPQHFGDGTRLSIL.

The chain uses TRBV29-1 and TRBJ2-7; D perhaps matches TRBD2 (6 bases). Germline CDR1 and CDR2: SQVTM and ANQGSEA. The CDR3 sequence is 13 residues long. CDR3 sequence reads: CRWEEGPTYEQYF. In nucleotides, the CDR3 is TGCAGATGGGAGGAGGGCCCCACCTACGAGCAGTACTTC.

This clonotype has ten or more counts. This chain links TRBV2 with TRBJ1-1; unclear D gene. The germline V gene encodes CDR1 SNHLY and CDR2 FYNNEI. The V end was cut by 2 bases, the J end by 10 bases, with 23 bases between. The CDR3 runs to 16 residues. CDR3 amino acids: CASSEPLPENRMRAFF. DNA for the CDR3: TGTGCCAGCAGTGAACCGCTGCCAGAGAATCGTATGAGAGCTTTCTTT.